This note documents a single TCR beta chain sequence. A much larger clone differs from this one at a single base, so this may be a read error. Trimming cost V 5 bases and J 6 bases; bases outside gene matches: 5. There are 14 residues in the CDR3. Germline V gives CDR1 MNHEY, CDR2 SVGAGI. Naive CD8 cells were CD45RO-negative, positively selected for CCR7, excluding terminally differentiated effector memory CD45RA+ cells. Only Caucasian adults living in Nashville, Tennessee served as donors. These data are taken from a study of shared clonotypes between healthy human individuals. TCRdb keeps only in-frame clones here, not all; method: immunoSEQ multiplex PCR. Of 2 million or so clones in the sample, about 95% were seen once.

This sequence was found in a man aged 18 to 29 in good health. Input material: naive CD8+ T cells sorted from blood. The chain employs TRBV6-5 and TRBJ2-7; 12 nucleotides line up with TRBD1. The CDR3 coding sequence is TGTGCCAGCAGTCCCGGGACAGGGGGCTTCGAGCAGTACTTC. As protein: CASSPGTGGFEQYF.